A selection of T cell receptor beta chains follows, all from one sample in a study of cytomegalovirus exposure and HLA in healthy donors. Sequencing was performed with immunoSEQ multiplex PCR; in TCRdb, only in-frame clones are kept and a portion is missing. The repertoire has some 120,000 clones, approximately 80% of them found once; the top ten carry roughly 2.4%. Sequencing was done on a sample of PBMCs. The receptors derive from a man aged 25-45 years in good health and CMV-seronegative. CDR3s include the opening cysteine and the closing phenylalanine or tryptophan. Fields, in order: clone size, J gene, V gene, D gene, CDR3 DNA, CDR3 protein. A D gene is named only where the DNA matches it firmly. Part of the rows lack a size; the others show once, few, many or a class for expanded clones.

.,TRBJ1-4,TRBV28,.,TGTGCCAGCAGTCTCCTCCAGGGATTGAATGAAAAACTGTTTTTT,CASSLLQGLNEKLFF
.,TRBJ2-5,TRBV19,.,TGTGCCAGTTCGAGGCGAGAGGCAGGGGAGACCCAGTACTTC,CASSRREAGETQYF
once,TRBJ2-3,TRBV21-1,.,TGTGCCAGCAGCCCCCCGGAGGGACAGTACACAGATACGCAGTATTTT,CASSPPEGQYTDTQYF
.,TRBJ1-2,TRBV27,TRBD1,TGTGCCAGCAGTGACCTACAGGGGGCGGATTATGGCTACACCTTC,CASSDLQGADYGYTF
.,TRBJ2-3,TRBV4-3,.,TGCGCCAGCAGCCAATCATCCCAGGGTGCCAGCACAGATACGCAGTATTTT,CASSQSSQGASTDTQYF
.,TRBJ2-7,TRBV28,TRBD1,TGTGCCAGCAGTTTAAGGGGACAGGTATCCTACGAGCAGTACTTC,CASSLRGQVSYEQYF
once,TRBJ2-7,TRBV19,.,TGTGCCAGTAGTCCCGCCTCAGGGCCCTTGGCCGAGCAGTACTTC,CASSPASGPLAEQYF
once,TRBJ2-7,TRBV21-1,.,TGTGCCAGCAGGCTATCCCGAAAAGTGGGAGAAAAATCCTACGAGCAGTACTTC,CASRLSRKVGEKSYEQYF
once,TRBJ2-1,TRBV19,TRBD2,TGTGCCACTCAGATTGGGACTAGCGGTTCCTACAATGAGCAGTTCTTC,CATQIGTSGSYNEQFF
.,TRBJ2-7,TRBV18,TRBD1,TGTGCCAGCTCACCAGGACAGGTTGGTAGCGAGCAGTACTTC,CASSPGQVGSEQYF
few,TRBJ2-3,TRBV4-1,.,TGCGCCAGCAGCTTCCGATTGGGCGGCGGGAGCACAGATACGCAGTATTTT,CASSFRLGGGSTDTQYF
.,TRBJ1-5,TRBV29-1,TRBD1,TGCAGCGTTGTCGAGGGGGCAGGGTCCCAGCATTTT,CSVVEGAGSQHF
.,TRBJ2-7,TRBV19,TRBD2,TGTGCCAGTAGTCATGGACTAGCGGTCCCCTACGAGCAGTACTTC,CASSHGLAVPYEQYF
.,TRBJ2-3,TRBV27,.,TGTGCCAGCAGTTTATCGGGGCCTAGAGATACGCAGTATTTT,CASSLSGPRDTQYF
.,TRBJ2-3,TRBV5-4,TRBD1,TGTGCCAGCAGCAGTAAGGGACAGAGCACAGATACGCAGTATTTT,CASSSKGQSTDTQYF
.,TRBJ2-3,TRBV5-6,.,TGTGCCAGCAGCTTGGCCGCGGGGACAGATACGCAGTATTTT,CASSLAAGTDTQYF
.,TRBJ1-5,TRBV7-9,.,TGTGCCAGCAGCGCCTCTGGACAGCCGCTCTCTCCCCAGAATTTT,CASSASGQPLSPQNF
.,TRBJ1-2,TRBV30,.,.,CAWSAYISVPGVPPGAAGYGYTF
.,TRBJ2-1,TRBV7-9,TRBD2,TGTGCCAGCAGCTTAGTGGGGACTAGTAAAGGTATCGTCTTC,CASSLVGTSKGIVF
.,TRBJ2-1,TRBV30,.,TGTGCCTGGAGTGTACTAACGGGTGAGCAGTTCTTC,CAWSVLTGEQFF
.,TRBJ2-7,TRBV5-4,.,TGTGCCAGCACACCGGACTGGGCTAGCGAGTACGAGCAGTACTTC,CASTPDWASEYEQYF
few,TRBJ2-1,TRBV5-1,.,TGCGCCAGCAGCCTTAACCTAGTGAGTGAGCAGTTCTTC,CASSLNLVSEQFF
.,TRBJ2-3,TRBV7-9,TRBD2,TGTGCCAGCAGCTTAGGACTAGCGGGAGGGGATACGCAGTATTTT,CASSLGLAGGDTQYF
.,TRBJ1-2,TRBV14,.,TGTGCCAGCAGCCAATCAGGGTATGGCTACACCTTC,CASSQSGYGYTF
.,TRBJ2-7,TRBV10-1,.,TGCGCCAGCAGTGCCGCGGGCTCCTACGAGCAGTACTTC,CASSAAGSYEQYF
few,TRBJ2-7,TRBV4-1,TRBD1,TGCGCCAGCAGCCAAGACAGCGACAGGGACTACGAGCAGTACTTC,CASSQDSDRDYEQYF
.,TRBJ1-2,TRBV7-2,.,TGTGCCAGCAGCTTCGGGGGAAACTATGGCTACACCTTC,CASSFGGNYGYTF
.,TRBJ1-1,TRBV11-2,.,TGTGCCAGCAGCTTTACGCGAAATGAAGCTTTCTTT,CASSFTRNEAFF
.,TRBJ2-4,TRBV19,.,TGTGCCAGTAGTCACACTATGGACATTCAGTACTTC,CASSHTMDIQYF
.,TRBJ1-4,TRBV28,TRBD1,TGTGCCGGGGCCAGGACAGGAGATGAAAAACTGTTTTTT,CAGARTGDEKLFF
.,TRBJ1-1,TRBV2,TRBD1,TGTGCCAGCAGGGAGACAGGGCAAAACACTGAAGCTTTCTTT,CASRETGQNTEAFF
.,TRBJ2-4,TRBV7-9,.,TGTGCCAGCAGCTTAGTCGGTCGACTAGCCAAAAACATTCAGTACTTC,CASSLVGRLAKNIQYF
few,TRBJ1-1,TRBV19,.,TGTGCCAGTAGTATGGGCAGGTTGAACACTGAAGCTTTCTTT,CASSMGRLNTEAFF
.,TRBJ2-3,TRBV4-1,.,TGCGCCAGCAGCCAAGGTCCAGCGGGTTACACAGATACGCAGTATTTT,CASSQGPAGYTDTQYF
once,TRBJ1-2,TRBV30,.,TGTGCCTGGACAAATGCGGGGGGTACCTATGGCTACACCTTC,CAWTNAGGTYGYTF
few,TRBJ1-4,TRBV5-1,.,TGCGCCAGCAGCTCTGGACAATCTAATGAAAAACTGTTTTTT,CASSSGQSNEKLFF
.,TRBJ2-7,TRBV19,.,TGTGCCAGTAGTTGGAAGACTAGCTACGAGCAGTACTTC,CASSWKTSYEQYF
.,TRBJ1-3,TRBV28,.,TGTGCCAGCATCAAATCTGGAAACACCATATATTTT,CASIKSGNTIYF
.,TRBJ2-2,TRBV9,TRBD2,TGTGCCAGCAGCCCACGGACTAGCGGGACCGCCTCGAACACCGGGGAGCTGTTTTTT,CASSPRTSGTASNTGELFF
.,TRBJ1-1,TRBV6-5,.,TGTGCCAGCAGTCACGAGGGCGTTTTGCGTGAAGCTTTCTTT,CASSHEGVLREAFF
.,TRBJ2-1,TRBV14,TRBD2,TGTGCCAGCAGCCAAGATTTCTTAGCGGGGGGTTACAATGAGCAGTTCTTC,CASSQDFLAGGYNEQFF